Listed below are T cell receptor beta chains from one sample, sequenced in a study of blood T cell repertoires in COVID-19. The method was immunoSEQ multiplex PCR; TCRdb's version includes in-frame clones alone and lacks a portion of them. The sample includes about 250,000 clones, around 82% of them seen just once. Source material: peripheral blood. The receptors were gathered from a man at least 80 years old with acute or convalescent COVID-19. Each CDR3 is given with its conserved first and last residue. D genes are given only for firm matches. Clone size is shown for a subset of rows, as once, few, many or a class of expanded clone.

V gene,D gene,J gene,clone size,CDR3 DNA,CDR3 protein
TRBV28,TRBD2,TRBJ2-3,-,TGTGCCAGCACCACGACTAGCGGGGGGCCTAATACGCAGTATTTT,CASTTTSGGPNTQYF
TRBV7-3,TRBD1,TRBJ2-5,-,TGTGCCAGCAGCGTGCGCCGGGACAGGGGGGGCGAGACCCAGTACTTC,CASSVRRDRGGETQYF
TRBV2,TRBD1,TRBJ2-2,-,TGTGCCAGCAGTCCCGGGACAGGGGCGAACACCGGGGAGCTGTTTTTT,CASSPGTGANTGELFF
TRBV5-4,TRBD1,TRBJ2-7,-,TGTGCCAGCAGCGTGGGACAGGGAGGCGAGCAGTACTTC,CASSVGQGGEQYF
TRBV11-2,-,TRBJ2-7,once,TGTGCCAGCAGCTTCGGGGGAAGGAATCCCTACGAGCAGTACTTC,CASSFGGRNPYEQYF
TRBV7-3,-,TRBJ2-1,-,TGTGCCAGCAGCTTGAACTACCACAATGAGCAGTTCTTC,CASSLNYHNEQFF
TRBV5-3,-,TRBJ1-3,few,TGTGCCAGAAGCCCAGGCTCTGGAAACACCATATATTTT,CARSPGSGNTIYF
TRBV11-1,TRBD1,TRBJ2-7,-,TGTGCCAGCAGCTCCCGGGACAGGGGAAGGGGGCAGTACTTC,CASSSRDRGRGQYF
TRBV4-1,-,TRBJ1-6,-,TGCGCCAGCAGCCAAGATAGGGGCAGGGTTGATTCACCCCTCCACTTT,CASSQDRGRVDSPLHF
TRBV6-1,-,TRBJ2-2,-,TGTGCCAGCAGTGAAATTTCCGGAGGGATGGGTGTCAGAACCGGGGAGCTGTTTTTT,CASSEISGGMGVRTGELFF
TRBV11-2,TRBD1,TRBJ2-3,-,TGTGCCAGCAGCTTAGCGACAGGGGTTTGGGGCACAGATACGCAGTATTTT,CASSLATGVWGTDTQYF
TRBV25-1,-,TRBJ1-6,-,TGTGCCAGCAGTGAATTTTCGGGGATGGGTTCACCCCTCCACTTT,CASSEFSGMGSPLHF
TRBV5-1,TRBD2,TRBJ2-1,-,TGCGCCAGCAGGATTAGCGGGGGGGCCGATGAGCAGTTCTTC,CASRISGGADEQFF
TRBV2,-,TRBJ2-1,once,TGTGCCAGCAGGGAAACGTCCAACGGCTACAATGAGCAGTTCTTC,CASRETSNGYNEQFF
TRBV14,-,TRBJ1-1,-,TGTGCCAGCAGCCAATCGGGGACTGAAGCTTTCTTT,CASSQSGTEAFF
TRBV7-2,-,TRBJ2-7,-,TGTGCCAGCAGCTTAGGGGCGCAGTTAATTTACGAGCAGTACTTC,CASSLGAQLIYEQYF
TRBV5-1,-,TRBJ1-2,-,TGCGCCAGCAGCCCTGGGGGCCAACGAGGCAACTATGGCTACACCTTC,CASSPGGQRGNYGYTF
TRBV4-1,TRBD1,TRBJ2-5,-,TGCGCCAGCAGCCAAGGGACAGGGACTTACCAAGAGACCCAGTACTTC,CASSQGTGTYQETQYF
TRBV7-2,-,TRBJ2-7,-,TGTGCCAGCAGGCTAGCCGGGTCCTACGAGCAGTACTTC,CASRLAGSYEQYF
TRBV5-1,-,TRBJ2-3,-,TGCGCCAGCAGCTTTTCTGGGGCAGGCACAGATACGCAGTATTTT,CASSFSGAGTDTQYF
TRBV19,-,TRBJ2-2,few,TGTGCCAGTAGGACTGGGGCTCTTAACACCGGGGAGCTGTTTTTT,CASRTGALNTGELFF
TRBV5-4,-,TRBJ2-3,-,TGTGCCAGCAGCTTCCGGGGTGCAGATACGCAGTATTTT,CASSFRGADTQYF
TRBV9,TRBD2,TRBJ2-1,-,TGTGCCAGCAGCGTAGCAGGGGGCTACGGGACTAGCGGGAGGGGTGAGCAGTTCTTC,CASSVAGGYGTSGRGEQFF
TRBV4-1,TRBD2,TRBJ2-2,-,TGCGCCAGCAGCCAATGGACTAGCGGGGTGAGGACCGGGGAGCTGTTTTTT,CASSQWTSGVRTGELFF
TRBV2,TRBD2,TRBJ2-3,-,TGTGCCAGCAGTGAAATTTCGGGGGGGCTGGGTACGCAGTATTTT,CASSEISGGLGTQYF
TRBV2,TRBD2,TRBJ2-1,-,TGTGCCAGTGGACTAGCCCTTCCGAATGAGCAGTTCTTC,CASGLALPNEQFF
TRBV5-1,TRBD2,TRBJ2-5,once,TGCGCCAGCAGCGCCAACCCTCTAGCGGGCGCGAAAGAGACCCAGTACTTC,CASSANPLAGAKETQYF
TRBV20-1,-,TRBJ2-5,-,TGCAGTGCTAGTGCAGGGGTGAGCCCCGCCGGGACCCAGTACTTC,CSASAGVSPAGTQYF
TRBV5-4,TRBD1,TRBJ1-4,-,TGTGCCAGCAGCTTGACAGGGGAAGAAAAACTGTTTTTT,CASSLTGEEKLFF
TRBV5-1,-,TRBJ2-2,once,TGCGCCAGCAGACGGCAGGGGGGAACCGGGGAGCTGTTTTTT,CASRRQGGTGELFF
TRBV6-5,TRBD1,TRBJ1-2,-,TGTGCCAGCAGCGACGGACAGGGGCGCCTCTATGGCTACACCTTC,CASSDGQGRLYGYTF
TRBV19,-,TRBJ2-6,-,TGTGCCAGTAGTATAGCCGGACAGTCCTCGGGCACTATTCACTCTGGGGCCAACGTCCTGACTTTC,CASSIAGQSSGTIHSGANVLTF
TRBV19,-,TRBJ1-5,-,TGTGCCAGTAGTATTACAGGGCGCTTCAATCAGCCCCAGCATTTT,CASSITGRFNQPQHF
TRBV18,TRBD1,TRBJ1-5,once,TGTGCCAGCTCACCCCTCCCGACAGGGGTGGGCAATCAGCCCCAGCATTTT,CASSPLPTGVGNQPQHF
TRBV18,TRBD1,TRBJ2-2,-,TGTGCCAGCTCATCACAGGGGGCGAACACCGGGGAGCTGTTTTTT,CASSSQGANTGELFF
TRBV25-1,TRBD2,TRBJ2-7,-,TGTGCCAGCAGTGACAGCGGGATGTACGAGCAGTACTTC,CASSDSGMYEQYF
TRBV5-1,-,TRBJ1-2,-,TGCGCCAGCAGCCCGGGTAACGGGCAAACCGGGAATGGCTACACCTTC,CASSPGNGQTGNGYTF
TRBV5-5,TRBD1,TRBJ2-7,-,TGTGCCAGCAGCTTGGCGGGACAGGGGGGTCACGAGCAGTACTTC,CASSLAGQGGHEQYF
TRBV5-1,-,TRBJ2-1,-,TGCGCCAGCAGCTTGTTGTCGGGATCCTACAATGAGCAGTTCTTC,CASSLLSGSYNEQFF
TRBV11-2,TRBD1,TRBJ2-2,few,TGTGCCAGCAGCCGGGGACAGGGTTTCTCTAACACCGGGGAGCTGTTTTTT,CASSRGQGFSNTGELFF
TRBV29-1,-,TRBJ1-1,-,TGCAGCGTTGCTCAAGGAGGAACTGAAGCTTTCTTT,CSVAQGGTEAFF
TRBV12-3/TRBV12-4,TRBD1,TRBJ1-1,few,TGTGCCAGCAGTGACTACAGGGGTCTATCGGCTTTCTTT,CASSDYRGLSAFF
TRBV3-1/TRBV3-2,TRBD1,TRBJ1-4,-,TGTGCCAGCAGCCTTTTGGGCGGACAGGCCCTTAATGAAAAACTGTTTTTT,CASSLLGGQALNEKLFF
TRBV9,TRBD2,TRBJ2-1,-,TGTGCCAGCAGCGCGTCCGGGACTAGCGGACGGCAGTTCTTC,CASSASGTSGRQFF
TRBV19,TRBD1,TRBJ1-1,-,TGTGCCAGTAGTTTCCGGGACAGAGGAGCTTTCTTT,CASSFRDRGAFF
TRBV19,-,TRBJ1-5,-,TGTGCCAGTAGCCTCCGGCGGGATAGCAATCAGCCCCAGCATTTT,CASSLRRDSNQPQHF
TRBV21-1,-,TRBJ1-2,-,TGTGCCAGCAGCAAAGCGGGAGCACTCGGGTTCATGGCTAACTATGGCTACACCTTC,CASSKAGALGFMANYGYTF
TRBV7-2,TRBD1,TRBJ2-1,once,TGTGCCAGCAGATCGACAGGGTCTGAGCAGTTCTTC,CASRSTGSEQFF
TRBV11-2,-,TRBJ2-7,-,TGTGCCAGCACCTCGAGGAGCGGAGGGACCTACGAGCAGTACTTC,CASTSRSGGTYEQYF
TRBV2,TRBD1,TRBJ2-7,-,TGTGCCAGCAGGACGGCAGGGGGTGGGGGCGAGCAGTACTTC,CASRTAGGGGEQYF
TRBV28,-,TRBJ1-2,-,TGTGCCAGCAGTTTATCTAGCCATTCTGGCTACACCTTC,CASSLSSHSGYTF
TRBV6-5,-,TRBJ2-3,once,TGTGCCAGCACCCCTCAGGACACAGATACGCAGTATTTT,CASTPQDTDTQYF
TRBV12-3/TRBV12-4,-,TRBJ1-1,few,TGTGCCAGCAGTTCGACAGCCTTGTATGCTTTCTTT,CASSSTALYAFF